These T cell receptor beta chains were read from a single sample in a study of blood T cell repertoires in COVID-19. Only in-frame clones appear in the TCRdb table, and some are missing; sequencing was by immunoSEQ multiplex PCR. The top ten clones hold just over 6.5% of a sample with about 60,000 clones, 82% of them seen once. The sequencing input was peripheral blood. The receptors come from a man between 60 and 75 years old with acute or convalescent COVID-19. The CDR3 runs from the conserved cysteine through the conserved F or W. Each record gives: CDR3 length, D gene, clone size, V gene, J gene, CDR3 DNA, CDR3 protein. A D gene is named only where the DNA matches it firmly. Clone sizes are given selectively: once, few, many, or a class where the clone is expanded.

>15|TRBD1|-|TRBV7-2|TRBJ2-7
TGTGCCAGCAACTTGGCCGGGACAGGGGATTACGAGCAGTACTTC
CASNLAGTGDYEQYF
>15|TRBD1|-|TRBV4-3|TRBJ1-2
TGCGCCAGCAGCCAGATACAGGGGGGGGACTATGGCTACACCTTC
CASSQIQGGDYGYTF
>13|TRBD1|many|TRBV11-2|TRBJ2-1
TGTGCCAGCAGCTTGGGACAGGGCAATGAGCAGTTCTTC
CASSLGQGNEQFF
>14|-|-|TRBV6-5|TRBJ1-2
TGTGCCAGCAGTTACGCCGGACAGTTTCACGGCTACACCTTC
CASSYAGQFHGYTF
>14|-|-|TRBV5-6|TRBJ1-2
TGTGCCAGCAGCCCGACAGCAGTGGGCTATGGCTACACCTTC
CASSPTAVGYGYTF
>15|-|-|TRBV9|TRBJ2-1
TGTGCCAGCAGCGTAGCTCCGGGACACTACAATGAGCAGTTCTTC
CASSVAPGHYNEQFF
>19|TRBD2|-|TRBV13|TRBJ2-2
TGTGCCAGCAGCCCCCCGCCACCGGGACTAGCAGTTTACACCGGGGAGCTGTTTTTT
CASSPPPPGLAVYTGELFF
>15|-|once|TRBV6-1|TRBJ1-2
TGTGCCAGCAGTGAAGAAGCAGAGGTATTCTATGGCTACACCTTC
CASSEEAEVFYGYTF
>12|-|few|TRBV2|TRBJ1-1
TGTGCCACCTCCGGGGGGAACACTGAAGCTTTCTTT
CATSGGNTEAFF
>17|TRBD1|-|TRBV5-6|TRBJ1-3
TGTGCCAGCAGCTCAGGTCCCGGGACAGGGGCTGGAAACACCATATATTTT
CASSSGPGTGAGNTIYF
>15|TRBD2|-|TRBV6-5|TRBJ2-3
TGTGCCAGCAGTTCAGCGGGGGGGATCACAGATACGCAGTATTTT
CASSSAGGITDTQYF
>14|-|-|TRBV7-2|TRBJ1-5
TGTGCCAGCAGCTTAGCCGGGGGCAATCAGCCCCAGCATTTT
CASSLAGGNQPQHF
>17|TRBD1|-|TRBV6-6|TRBJ2-7
TGTGCCAGCAGTCGAAGCGAGGGGGGACAGGGGACCTACGAGCAGTACTTC
CASSRSEGGQGTYEQYF
>14|-|-|TRBV7-2|TRBJ2-5
TGTGCCAGCAGCTTAGAGGGGGGGCAAGAGACCCAGTACTTC
CASSLEGGQETQYF
>14|TRBD1|once|TRBV19|TRBJ2-2
TGTGCCAGTAGAGACAGGGGGAACACCGGGGAGCTGTTTTTT
CASRDRGNTGELFF
>15|TRBD1|-|TRBV5-8|TRBJ1-1
TGTGCCAGCAGGCATCCGGGACAGCGGGACACTGAAGCTTTCTTT
CASRHPGQRDTEAFF
>16|TRBD1|-|TRBV6-2/TRBV6-3|TRBJ1-5
TGTGCCAGCAGTTACGTTCAGGGGGCAAGCAATCAGCCCCAGCATTTT
CASSYVQGASNQPQHF
>15|TRBD1|few|TRBV4-3|TRBJ1-6
TGCGCCAGCAGCCGCGGGACAGGAATTAATTCACCCCTCCACTTT
CASSRGTGINSPLHF
>15|-|-|TRBV27|TRBJ2-3
TGTGCCAGCAGTTTATCGTCACTGCCGGGGGATACGCAGTATTTT
CASSLSSLPGDTQYF
>14|TRBD1|-|TRBV5-4|TRBJ1-1
TGTGCCAGCAGCTTGGGGGGGGACAGCCCTGAAGCTTTCTTT
CASSLGGDSPEAFF
>15|TRBD1|-|TRBV5-1|TRBJ1-2
TGCGCCAGCAGCTTGGACCCGACAGGGGGCGGAGGCTACACCTTC
CASSLDPTGGGGYTF
>14|TRBD1|-|TRBV5-1|TRBJ1-1
TGCGCCAGCAGCACTCGACAGGGCGGCACTGAAGCTTTCTTT
CASSTRQGGTEAFF
>16|TRBD1|once|TRBV29-1|TRBJ2-5
TGCAGCGTTGTGAGGGGGTTGACAGGGATCTTCGAGACCCAGTACTTC
CSVVRGLTGIFETQYF
>12|-|few|TRBV2|TRBJ1-4
TGTGCCAGCAGTGAATACAGGGTAGAACTGTTTTTT
CASSEYRVELFF
>14|TRBD1|-|TRBV7-2|TRBJ1-6
TGTGCCAGCAGCTGGGGACAGGGGAATTCACCCCTCCACTTT
CASSWGQGNSPLHF
>13|-|-|TRBV2|TRBJ1-2
TGTGCCAGCAGTGTTAAAAACGGGGAGGGCTACACCTTC
CASSVKNGEGYTF
>19|-|-|TRBV18|TRBJ2-2
TGTGCCAGCTCACCACCGGGAAGGGCTACAGGGGAGGACACCGGGGAGCTGTTTTTT
CASSPPGRATGEDTGELFF
>12|-|-|TRBV12-3/TRBV12-4|TRBJ1-1
TGTGCCAGCACCCCAATGGGAAGGGGAGCTTTCTTT
CASTPMGRGAFF
>16|-|-|TRBV2|TRBJ1-5
TGTGCCAGCAGTGGCATCAATTCAGGGGTGGGTCAGCCCCAGCATTTT
CASSGINSGVGQPQHF
>13|-|-|TRBV18|TRBJ1-1
TGTGCCAGCTCACCGTCGGGTGTCCTGGAGGCTTTCTTT
CASSPSGVLEAFF
>15|TRBD1|-|TRBV4-3|TRBJ1-2
TGCGCCAGCAGCCAAACCCTGACAGGGAACTATGGCTACACCTTC
CASSQTLTGNYGYTF
>12|-|-|TRBV10-3|TRBJ1-5
TGTGCCATCACAGGGGCCGGAAGGCCCCAGCATTTT
CAITGAGRPQHF
>18|TRBD2|-|TRBV11-2|TRBJ2-1
TGTGCCAGCAGCCCCGCCCGGTTAGCGGGGGCCCCGGGGAATGAGCAGTTCTTC
CASSPARLAGAPGNEQFF
>14|-|-|TRBV6-6|TRBJ2-1
TGTGCCAGCAGTTACGAGCCCAGGTCCGATGAGCAGTTCTTC
CASSYEPRSDEQFF
>16|-|-|TRBV15|TRBJ2-5
TGTGCCACCAGCAGCCCCCCCGGAGGGGCCGGAGAGACCCAGTACTTC
CATSSPPGGAGETQYF
>14|-|-|TRBV11-3|TRBJ2-1
TGTGCCAGCAGCTTAGTAGGTGGGGGCAGGGAGCAGTTCTTC
CASSLVGGGREQFF
>16|-|-|TRBV7-8|TRBJ1-1
TGTGCCAGCAGTCTCTTCTCGCGGGGGACGAACACTGAAGCTTTCTTT
CASSLFSRGTNTEAFF
>14|-|-|TRBV10-3|TRBJ1-6
TGTGCCATCAGTGAGTCTCGGGATAATTCACCCCTCCACTTT
CAISESRDNSPLHF
>14|-|-|TRBV4-3|TRBJ2-3
TGCGCCAGCAGCCACGATTGGGGGGCAGATACGCAGTATTTT
CASSHDWGADTQYF
>15|-|-|TRBV5-6|TRBJ1-5
TGTGCCAGCAGCTCGGGGACGGTGGGGGGTGGGCCCCAGCATTTT
CASSSGTVGGGPQHF
>14|TRBD1|-|TRBV5-5|TRBJ1-1
TGTGCCAGCAGCCCGACAGGGCAGAACACTGAAGCTTTCTTT
CASSPTGQNTEAFF
>15|-|-|TRBV18|TRBJ1-1
TGTGCCAGCTCACCGTACCAGGGCTCTAACACTGAAGCTTTCTTT
CASSPYQGSNTEAFF
>17|-|once|TRBV25-1|TRBJ2-2
TGTGCCAGCAGTGAATTCCCCGGGGGAGAGGGCACCGGGGAGCTGTTTTTT
CASSEFPGGEGTGELFF
>19|-|-|TRBV27|TRBJ1-6
TGTGCCAGCAGTTTAAACGTTTTCCTGGGGCAGGACTATAATTCACCCCTCCACTTT
CASSLNVFLGQDYNSPLHF
>14|-|-|TRBV14|TRBJ1-2
TGTGCCAGCAGCCAAGGGACACCCAGACGTGGCTACACCTTC
CASSQGTPRRGYTF
>14|-|medium-sized|TRBV29-1|TRBJ1-1
TGCAGCGACCAGGGACCCAGGGGAGACACTGAAGCTTTCTTT
CSDQGPRGDTEAFF
>15|TRBD1|-|TRBV7-8|TRBJ2-3
TGTGCCAGCAGCCAAGACAGGGTACGCACAGATACGCAGTATTTT
CASSQDRVRTDTQYF
>15|TRBD1|once|TRBV5-6|TRBJ1-3
TGTGCCAGCAGTAGACAGGGCGGCTCTGGAAACACCATATATTTT
CASSRQGGSGNTIYF
>15|TRBD1|-|TRBV6-5|TRBJ1-2
TGTGCCAGCAGCCGACGGACAGGGAGTTTTTATGGCTACACCTTC
CASSRRTGSFYGYTF
>16|TRBD1|-|TRBV6-5|TRBJ2-1
TGTGCCAGCAGTTTAGGGGGCTTAAGGTGGGACAATGAGCAGTTCTTC
CASSLGGLRWDNEQFF
>14|TRBD1|once|TRBV19|TRBJ1-5
TGTGCCAGTAGTCCACCGGGACAGGTTAAACCCCAGCATTTT
CASSPPGQVKPQHF
>17|-|-|TRBV18|TRBJ1-1
TGTGCCAGCTCACCACGGACGGGGGGACTGTTGGGTACTGAAGCTTTCTTT
CASSPRTGGLLGTEAFF
>15|TRBD2|-|TRBV11-2|TRBJ2-3
TGTGCCAGCAGCTCCCGGAGCGGGGGGCAAGATACGCAGTATTTT
CASSSRSGGQDTQYF
>15|TRBD1|-|TRBV2|TRBJ1-6
TGTGCCAGCAGTTCTTGGACAGGCGATGGTTCACCCCTCCACTTT
CASSSWTGDGSPLHF
>15|-|-|TRBV4-1|TRBJ1-1
TGCGCCAGCAGCCAAGCGGTCTGGGGAGACACTGAAGCTTTCTTT
CASSQAVWGDTEAFF
>15|TRBD2|-|TRBV7-2|TRBJ2-2
TGTGCCAGCAGAATAGCGGGGGGGCCCAACGGGGAGCTGTTTTTT
CASRIAGGPNGELFF
>17|TRBD1|-|TRBV4-3|TRBJ1-2
TGCGCCAGCAGCCAAGCCCCCCTTACAGGGGGCAACTATGGCTACACCTTC
CASSQAPLTGGNYGYTF